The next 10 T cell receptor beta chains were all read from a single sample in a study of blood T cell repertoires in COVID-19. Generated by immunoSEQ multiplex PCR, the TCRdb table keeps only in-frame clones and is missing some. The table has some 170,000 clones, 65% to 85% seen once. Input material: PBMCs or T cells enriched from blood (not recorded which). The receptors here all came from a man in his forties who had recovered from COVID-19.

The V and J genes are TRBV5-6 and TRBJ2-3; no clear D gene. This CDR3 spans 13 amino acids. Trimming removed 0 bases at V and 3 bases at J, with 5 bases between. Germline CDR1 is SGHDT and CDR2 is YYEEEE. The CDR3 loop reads CASSLVGTDTQYF. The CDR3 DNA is TGTGCCAGCAGCTTGGTCGGGACAGATACGCAGTATTTT. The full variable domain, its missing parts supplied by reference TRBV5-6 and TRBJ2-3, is DAGVTQSPTHLIKTRGQQVTLRCSPKSGHDTVSWYQQALGQGPQFIFQYYEEEERQRGNFPDRFSGHQFPNYSSELNVNALLLGDSALYLCASSLVGTDTQYFGPGTRLTVL.

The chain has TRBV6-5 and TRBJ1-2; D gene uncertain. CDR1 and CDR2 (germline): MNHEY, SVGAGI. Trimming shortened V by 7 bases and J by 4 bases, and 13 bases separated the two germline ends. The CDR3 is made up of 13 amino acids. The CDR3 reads CASTPSSGYGYTF. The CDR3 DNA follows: TGTGCCAGCACACCGTCCTCCGGCTATGGCTACACCTTC.

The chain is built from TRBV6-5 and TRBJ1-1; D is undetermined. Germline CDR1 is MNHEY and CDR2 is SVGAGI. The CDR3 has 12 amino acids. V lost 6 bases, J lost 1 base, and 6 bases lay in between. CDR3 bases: TGTGCCAGCAGGGAGGGGAACACTGAAGCTTTCTTT. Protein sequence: CASREGNTEAFF.

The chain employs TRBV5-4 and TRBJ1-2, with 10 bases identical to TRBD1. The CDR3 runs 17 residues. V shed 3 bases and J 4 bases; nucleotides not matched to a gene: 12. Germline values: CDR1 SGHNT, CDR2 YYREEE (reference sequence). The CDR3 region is CASSSDGTGARGYGYTF. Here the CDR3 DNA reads TGTGCCAGCAGCTCCGACGGGACAGGGGCACGCGGCTATGGCTACACCTTC. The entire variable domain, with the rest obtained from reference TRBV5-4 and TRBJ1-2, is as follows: ETGVTQSPTHLIKTRGQQVTLRCSSQSGHNTVSWYQQALGQGPQFIFQYYREEENGRGNFPPRFSGLQFPNYSSELNVNALELDDSALYLCASSSDGTGARGYGYTFGSGTRLTVV.

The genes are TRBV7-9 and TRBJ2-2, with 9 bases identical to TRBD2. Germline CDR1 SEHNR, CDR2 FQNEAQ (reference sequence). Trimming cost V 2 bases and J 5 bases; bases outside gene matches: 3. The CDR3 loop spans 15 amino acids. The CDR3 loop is CASSLTAGGTGELFF. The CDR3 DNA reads TGTGCCAGCAGCTTAACAGCGGGGGGTACCGGGGAGCTGTTTTTT.

CDR3: CASSLAQGQGSYGYTF. CDR3 DNA: TGTGCCAGCAGCTTAGCGCAAGGACAGGGCAGCTATGGCTACACCTTC. The rearrangement links TRBV7-8 to TRBJ1-2; 8 bases align to TRBD1. The CDR3 runs 16 residues. Germline lookup yields CDR1 SGHVS and CDR2 FQNEAQ. V lost 0 bases to trimming and J lost 4 bases; unmatched junction nucleotides: 7.

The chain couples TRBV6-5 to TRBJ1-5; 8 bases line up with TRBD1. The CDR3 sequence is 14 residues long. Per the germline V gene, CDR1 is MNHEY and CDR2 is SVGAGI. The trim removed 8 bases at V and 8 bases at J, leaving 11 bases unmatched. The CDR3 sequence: CASGKTGATEPQHF. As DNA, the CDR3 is TGTGCCAGCGGCAAGACAGGGGCTACGGAGCCCCAGCATTTT.

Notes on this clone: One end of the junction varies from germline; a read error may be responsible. CDR3 sequence reads: CASSPNSGQIETFF. The CDR3 DNA sequence: TGCGCCAGCAGCCCCAACTCGGGACAGATTGAAACTTTCTTT. The rearrangement links TRBV5-1 to TRBJ1-1; the match to TRBD1 covers 7 bases. CDR1 SGHRS and CDR2 YFSETQ come from the germline V gene. This CDR3 contains 14 residues.

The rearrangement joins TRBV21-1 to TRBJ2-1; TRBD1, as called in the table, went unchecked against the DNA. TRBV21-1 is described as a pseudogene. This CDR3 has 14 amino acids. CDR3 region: CASSKADRYNEQFF. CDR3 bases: TGTGCCAGCAGCAAAGCCGACAGATACAATGAGCAGTTCTTC.

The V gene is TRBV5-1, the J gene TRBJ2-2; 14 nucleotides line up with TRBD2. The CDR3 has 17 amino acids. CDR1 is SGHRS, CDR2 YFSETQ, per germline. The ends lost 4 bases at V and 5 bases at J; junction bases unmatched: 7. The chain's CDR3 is CASSPRGLAGVTGELFF. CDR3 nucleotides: TGCGCCAGCAGCCCCCGGGGACTAGCGGGGGTTACCGGGGAGCTGTTTTTT. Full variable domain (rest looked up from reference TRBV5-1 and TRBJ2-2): KAGVTQTPRYLIKTRGQQVTLSCSPISGHRSVSWYQQTPGQGLQFLFEYFSETQRNKGNFPGRFSGRQFSNSRSEMNVSTLELGDSALYLCASSPRGLAGVTGELFFGEGSRLTVL.